This TCR beta chain was identified in a study of T cell responses to AZD1222 COVID-19 vaccine. Using immunoSEQ multiplex PCR, the repertoire was profiled, and TCRdb retains in-frame clones only, with some absent. The sample holds around 110,000 clones; 75% to 90% are singletons and the top ten take around 3.1%. The input for sequencing was peripheral blood, taken on day 0 of AZD1222 vaccination. This TCR derives from an adult in good health.

The CDR3 sequence is CASSPLTADTQYF. The CDR3 nucleotides read TGTGCCAGCAGCCCCCTCACAGCAGATACGCAGTATTTT. This chain joins TRBV7-7 and TRBJ2-3; D gene uncertain. The CDR3 covers 13 residues. V lost 5 bases and J lost 4, with 10 bases in between. Per the germline V gene, CDR1 is SSHAT and CDR2 is FNYEAQ (reference sequence).